The 20 T cell receptor beta chains given below trace back to one sample, sequenced in a study of T-cell reconstitution after alpha-beta-depleted transplantation in children. Unique molecular identifiers were built into the TCRbeta library. TCRdb independently ran MiXCR on the PCR reads; one entry per CDR3 protein. The sample lists around 600,000 distinct CDR3 sequences; about 10% were seen once. The source material was PBMCs from the stem cell graft donor, sampled from the stem cell graft. The receptors here all came from a human donor who donated a stem cell graft to a child with acute myeloid leukemia.

In this sample, this clonotype turned up many times. The J gene is TRBJ2-2, the V gene TRBV7-3; D is unclear. Looked up from germline, CDR1 is SGHTA and CDR2 is FQGTGA. Trimming removed 3 bases from V and 0 bases from J, with 14 bases in between. This CDR3 region has 17 residues. The CDR3 sequence is CASSFVSRAPNTGELFF. The CDR3 region has the DNA TGTGCCAGCAGCTTTGTTTCTCGGGCGCCGAACACCGGGGAGCTGTTTTTT.

The chain has TRBV5-1 and TRBJ1-2; the D gene is possibly TRBD1 (5 bases). The ends were cut back, 2 bases at V and 5 bases at J, with 13 bases in the middle. Germline CDR1 SGHRS, CDR2 YFSETQ. This CDR3 spans 14 amino acids. The CDR3 sequence: CASSFRPGEYGYTF. CDR3 nucleotide sequence: TGCGCCAGCAGCTTTAGGCCGGGGGAGTATGGCTACACCTTC.

Only a few counts were recorded for this clonotype. The chain employs TRBV9 and TRBJ2-6; D uncertain. Trimming stripped 0 bases from V and 2 bases from J, with 6 bases between. The V gene's germline CDR1 is SGDLS and CDR2 YYNGEE. The CDR3 is 15 amino acids. CDR3 DNA sequence: TGTGCCAGCAGCGTAGGGGGAACTGGGGCCAACGTCCTGACTTTC. Its translation: CASSVGGTGANVLTF.

This clonotype was detected only a few times. The chain combines TRBV6-2 or TRBV6-3 with TRBJ2-2; TRBD2 agrees at 10 bases. This CDR3 comprises 16 residues. J lost 1 base, V lost 6 bases, and 5 bases had no gene match. CDR1 and CDR2 (germline): MNHEY, SVGEGT. CDR3 protein: CASRPRTSGNTGELFF. CDR3 nucleotide sequence: TGTGCCAGCAGACCTCGGACTAGCGGGAACACCGGGGAGCTGTTTTTT.

The chain uses TRBV12-3 or TRBV12-4 and TRBJ2-7, with D hard to call. The CDR3 length is 13 residues. Deletions cut 6 bases from V and 6 bases from J, with 15 bases between. The CDR3 sequence is CASRPGPSSEQYF. The DNA of the CDR3 is TGTGCCAGCAGGCCAGGCCCCTCGTCCGAGCAGTACTTC.

V is TRBV20-1 and J is TRBJ2-7, with D perhaps given as TRBD1 or TRBD2 (5 bases each). The CDR3 runs 14 residues. The germline gives CDR1 DFQATT, CDR2 SNEGSKA (reference sequence). V lost 6 bases and J lost 5, with 20 bases in between. This CDR3 reads CSATRGSSPDEQYF. The DNA of the CDR3 is TGCAGTGCCACGAGGGGCAGCTCGCCGGACGAGCAGTACTTC.

The chain carries TRBV18 and TRBJ1-5; D is uncertain. Trimming removed 2 bases from V and 4 bases from J, with 15 bases in between. This CDR3 contains 16 residues. Germline V CDR1 and CDR2: KGHSH, LQKENI. Here the CDR3 DNA reads TGTGCCAGCTCACCAGCCGGGTCCAGAGGGAATCAGCCCCAGCATTTT. It encodes CASSPAGSRGNQPQHF.

The rearrangement uses TRBV29-1 and TRBJ2-3; TRBD1 matches at 8 bases. CDR3 length: 14 residues. V shed 5 bases and J 0 bases; nucleotides not matched to a gene: 4. Germline V lookup: CDR1 SQVTM, CDR2 ANQGSEA. The CDR3 loop reads CSVWDRRSTDTQYF. The CDR3 DNA reads TGCAGCGTTTGGGACAGGCGGAGCACAGATACGCAGTATTTT.

The chain combines TRBV4-3 with TRBJ2-3; tentatively, D is TRBD1 or TRBD2 (5 bases each). The CDR3 loop spans 16 amino acids. V lost 4 bases and J lost 0, with 14 bases in between. Germline CDR1 and CDR2: LGHNA and YSLEER. The CDR3 protein is CASSLAGTFSTDTQYF. The CDR3 DNA sequence: TGCGCCAGCAGCCTCGCCGGGACCTTTAGCACAGATACGCAGTATTTT.

The gene calls are TRBV4-3 and TRBJ2-7; perhaps TRBD2 as D (6 bases). The CDR3 length is 16 residues. V lost 1 base, J lost 6 bases, and 19 bases lay in between. Germline CDR1 LGHNA, CDR2 YSLEER. DNA of the CDR3: TGCGCCAGCAGCCAAGTGGCGGGGAGTGGTGTAGGCGAGCAGTACTTC. It encodes CASSQVAGSGVGEQYF.

This clonotype was recorded at least ten times. The V and J genes are TRBV5-1 and TRBJ1-1; D is perhaps TRBD1 (5 bases). Germline V lookup: CDR1 SGHRS, CDR2 YFSETQ. The V gene lost 2 bases and the J gene lost 1 base, with 9 bases spanning the gap. The CDR3 is 14 residues long. The CDR3 here is CASSFLGQNTEAFF. CDR3 DNA: TGCGCCAGCAGCTTCCTCGGACAGAACACTGAAGCTTTCTTT.

This clonotype was observed a few times. CDR3 amino acids: CASSLGPGGLSYEQYF. The CDR3 DNA is TGCGCCAGCAGCTTGGGACCAGGAGGTCTCTCCTACGAGCAGTACTTC. This chain uses TRBV5-1 with TRBJ2-7, with a weak D call TRBD2 (5 bases). The germline V gene has CDR1 SGHRS and CDR2 YFSETQ. The length of the CDR3 is 16 residues. V lost 0 bases to trimming and J lost 0 bases, with 13 bases between them.

The chain has TRBV7-2 and TRBJ2-3; the D gene is possibly TRBD1 (6 bases). The germline V gene encodes CDR1 SGHTA and CDR2 FQGNSA. The CDR3 totals 14 residues. Deletions cut 5 bases from V and 2 bases from J, with 11 bases between. The CDR3 nucleotides read TGTGCCAGCAGCCCAAGGACAGACACAGATACGCAGTATTTT. Translated, it gives CASSPRTDTDTQYF.

The genes are TRBV20-1 and TRBJ2-4; 9 bases fit TRBD2. Losses at the gene ends were 5 bases for V and 1 base for J; bases not matched to a gene: 18. The CDR3 consists of 19 residues. The germline V gene encodes CDR1 DFQATT and CDR2 SNEGSKA (reference sequence). The DNA of the CDR3 is TGCAGTGCTCCCAGGCCGACTAGCGGTTGGGGAGGCGCCAAAAACATTCAGTACTTC. Translation: CSAPRPTSGWGGAKNIQYF.

The chain couples TRBV4-2 to TRBJ2-1, with 7 bases lining up with TRBD2. With 0 bases clipped from V and 9 bases from J, the junction kept 8 bases outside the gene matches. This CDR3 spans 15 amino acids. Germline-derived CDR1 and CDR2 are LGHNA and YNFKEQ. The CDR3 nucleotides are TGTGCCAGCAGCCAAGAGGTGGGAGGGCCTGGTGAGCAGTTCTTC. Protein product: CASSQEVGGPGEQFF.

The CDR3 reads CASSLGLQGLNEQYF. The CDR3 DNA reads TGTGCCAGCAGCTTAGGACTGCAGGGGCTCAACGAGCAGTACTTC. This sequence joins TRBV11-2 and TRBJ2-7, with a weak D call TRBD1 (6 bases). The CDR3 runs to 15 residues. The germline gives CDR1 SGHAT, CDR2 FQNNGV. V was cut by 1 base and J by 5 bases, with 15 bases left in between.

This clonotype was recorded at least ten times. This chain uses TRBV29-1 with TRBJ1-3; D is ambiguous. This CDR3 is built from 11 residues. Germline loops: CDR1 SQVTM, CDR2 ANQGSEA. The ends were cut back, 7 bases at V and 1 base at J, with 5 bases in the middle. In nucleotides, the CDR3 is TGCAGCGCAAAATCTGGAAACACCATATATTTT. This codes for CSAKSGNTIYF.

The gene calls are TRBV4-3 and TRBJ1-5, with unresolved D. The CDR3 spans 16 residues. Trimming took off 1 base at V and 0 bases at J, with 10 bases between the two ends. Germline CDR1 reads LGHNA; CDR2 reads YSLEER. The CDR3 coding sequence is TGCGCCAGCAGCCAAGCCCTGGGTCTTAGCAATCAGCCCCAGCATTTT. It yields the protein CASSQALGLSNQPQHF.

This clonotype was detected only a few times. The chain carries TRBV29-1 and TRBJ2-1, with D possibly being TRBD1 (5 bases). The V gene's germline CDR1 is SQVTM and CDR2 ANQGSEA. With 4 bases removed from V and 6 bases from J, the gap between germline ends came to 13 bases. The CDR3 contains 13 residues. The CDR3 sequence is CSVGQISANEQFF. CDR3 DNA: TGCAGCGTTGGACAGATCAGCGCCAATGAGCAGTTCTTC.

The chain has TRBV6-2 or TRBV6-3 and TRBJ2-5; 7 bases line up with TRBD2. The CDR3 covers 16 residues. The trim removed 3 bases at V and 4 bases at J, leaving 11 bases unmatched. In germline, CDR1 is MNHEY, CDR2 SVGEGT. The chain's CDR3 is CASSYPGGGGGETQYF. In DNA form, the CDR3 reads TGTGCCAGCAGTTATCCGGGGGGAGGTGGTGGAGAGACCCAGTACTTC.